This T cell receptor (beta chain) is drawn from a study of early T cells in non-severe SARS-CoV-2 infection. This clonotype was detected many times. The germline V gene has CDR1 SNHLY and CDR2 FYNNEI. The CDR3 consists of 14 residues. V was clipped by 4 bases and J by 3 bases, with 12 bases between them. TCRdb redid the calling of the 5' RACE reads with MiXCR, one entry per CDR3 protein. The sample holds tens of thousands of distinct CDR3 sequences, about 9.1% seen once. The rearrangement links TRBV2 to TRBJ1-1; D gene ambiguous. This receptor was identified in an adult who was a healthcare worker with PCR-confirmed SARS-CoV-2 infection or an uninfected control (not recorded which). The material sequenced was whole blood. The CDR3 DNA is TGTGCCAGCAGTGTAACGGGAGTCGACACTGAAGCTTTCTTT. Amino acid sequence: CASSVTGVDTEAFF.